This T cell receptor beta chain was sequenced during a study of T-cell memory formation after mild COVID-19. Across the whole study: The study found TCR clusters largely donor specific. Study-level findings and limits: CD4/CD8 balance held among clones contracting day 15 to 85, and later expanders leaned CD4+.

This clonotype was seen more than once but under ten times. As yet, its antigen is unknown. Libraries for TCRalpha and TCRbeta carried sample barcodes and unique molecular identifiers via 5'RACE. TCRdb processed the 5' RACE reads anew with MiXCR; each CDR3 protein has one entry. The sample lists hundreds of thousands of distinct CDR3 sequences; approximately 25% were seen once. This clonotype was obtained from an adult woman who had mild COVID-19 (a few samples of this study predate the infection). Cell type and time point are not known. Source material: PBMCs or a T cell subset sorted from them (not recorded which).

The CDR3 DNA reads as TGTGCCAGCTCCGTAGGAGTCGGGGATACGCAGTATTTT. Protein: CASSVGVGDTQYF. The rearrangement links TRBV7-2 to TRBJ2-3; unclear D gene. The length of the CDR3 is 13 residues. Germline lookup yields CDR1 SGHTA and CDR2 FQGNSA. Trimming stripped 8 bases from V and 6 bases from J, with 15 bases between. Using reference TRBV7-2 and TRBJ2-3 for the parts outside the CDR3, the full variable domain is GAGVSQSPSNKVTEKGKDVELRCDPISGHTALYWYRQSLGQGLEFLIYFQGNSAPDKSGLPSDRFSAERTGGSVSTLTIQRTQQEDSAVYLCASSVGVGDTQYFGPGTRLTVL.